These 18 T cell receptor beta chains share one sample of origin, sequenced in a study of beta chain features in type 1 diabetes. Sequenced material consisted of expressed TCRB transcripts (all of the isolated RNA was reverse transcribed). The repertoire was sequenced with immunoSEQ multiplex PCR; TCRdb's copy has only in-frame clones and lacks some. The data hold under 300,000 clones, with around 7.8% observed a single time. The source material was central memory CD4+ T cells from blood. These receptors all come from a woman in her late teens or twenties in good health.

Only a few counts were recorded for this clone. This sequence joins TRBV2 and TRBJ2-7; unclear D gene. Between the trimmed V and J ends, which lost 8 bases and 2 bases, there was a span of 7 bases. The length of the CDR3 is 11 residues. Germline CDR1 is SNHLY and CDR2 is FYNNEI. CDR3 bases: TGTGCCAGCCAACAGACCTACGAGCAGTACGTC. Encoded protein: CASQQTYEQYV.

This sequence joins TRBV28 and TRBJ1-2; 7 bases map to TRBD1. CDR1 and CDR2 (germline): MDHEN, SYDVKM. V shed 7 bases and J 2 bases; nucleotides not matched to a gene: 7. The length of the CDR3 is 14 residues. CDR3 nucleotide sequence: TGTGCCAGCACAGAAGGACAGGCGAACTATGGCTACACCTTC. This encodes CASTEGQANYGYTF.

The chain uses TRBV7-6 and TRBJ2-2; TRBD2 matches 10 bases. Germline CDR1 and CDR2: SGHVS and FNYEAQ. V trimming: 0 bases; J trimming: 3 bases; junction bases outside the gene matches: 10. CDR3 length: 19 residues. Here the CDR3 reads CASSLAIASGSLDTGELFF. DNA for the CDR3: TGTGCCAGCAGCTTAGCGATCGCTAGCGGGAGCCTCGACACCGGGGAGCTGTTTTTT.

This clone was observed a few times. The rearrangement uses TRBV5-6 and TRBJ1-5; D ambiguous. Germline CDR1 and CDR2: SGHDT and YYEEEE. This CDR3 has 15 residues. V dropped 6 bases and J dropped 2 bases, with 15 bases sitting between them. The CDR3 DNA reads as TGTGCCAGCACCTTAGGGAGTGGGGGCAATCAGCCCCAGCATTTT. Amino acids: CASTLGSGGNQPQHF.

The chain uses TRBV28 and TRBJ2-2; 12 positions match TRBD1. There are 16 residues in the CDR3. CDR1 is MDHEN and CDR2 is SYDVKM in the germline V gene. V shed 5 bases, J shed 3 bases, and the junction held 4 bases outside the gene matches. The CDR3 sequence: CASSRGDRGHTGELFF. CDR3 DNA: TGTGCCAGCAGTCGAGGGGACAGGGGGCACACCGGGGAGCTGTTTTTT.

This clone was counted only a few times. V gene TRBV7-2 combines with J gene TRBJ2-1; 10 nucleotides align to TRBD2. Trimming took 5 bases from V and 7 from J; bases not matched to a gene: 14. The CDR3 spans 17 residues. Looked up from germline, CDR1 is SGHTA and CDR2 is FQGNSA. The CDR3 DNA sequence: TGTGCCAGCAGCCTGAACAGCGGGGGGGCTCGAATGAATGAGCAGTTCTTC. Residues: CASSLNSGGARMNEQFF.

The CDR3 here is CASSQGQEGETQYF. The CDR3 DNA reads TGCGCCAGCAGCCAGGGACAGGAGGGAGAGACCCAGTACTTC. The chain recombines TRBV5-1 with TRBJ2-5; 8 bases line up with TRBD1. V was clipped by 4 bases and J by 4 bases; unmatched bases: 6. Per the germline V gene, CDR1 is SGHRS and CDR2 is YFSETQ. The CDR3 runs 14 residues.

This clone appeared a few times. The chain carries TRBV18 and TRBJ2-2; D gene uncertain. The germline CDR1 and CDR2 sequences are KGHSH and LQKENI. The V end was cut by 5 bases, the J end by 4 bases, with 2 bases between. There are 11 residues in the CDR3. CDR3 nucleotides: TGTGCCAGCTCAGGCACCGGGGAGCTGTTTTTT. Translation: CASSGTGELFF.

The rearrangement uses TRBV6-5 and TRBJ1-2; tentatively, D is TRBD1 (6 bases). V was pared by 9 bases and J by 4 bases, with 18 bases between. The germline CDR1 and CDR2 sequences are MNHEY and SVGAGI. This CDR3 has 14 residues. This chain's CDR3 is CASTASRGVYGYTF. As DNA, the CDR3 is TGTGCCAGTACAGCATCCAGGGGCGTCTATGGCTACACCTTC.

This clone was seen a few times. This chain uses TRBV11-1 with TRBJ1-1; possible D gene TRBD1, 6 bases. Germline V lookup: CDR1 SGHAT, CDR2 FQDESV (reference sequence). The CDR3 length is 14 residues. Between the trimmed V and J ends, which lost 3 bases and 0 bases, there was a span of 8 bases. The CDR3 DNA follows: TGTGCCAGCAGCTTGGACAGACTGAACACTGAAGCTTTCTTT. This encodes CASSLDRLNTEAFF.

Many counts were recorded for this clone. The chain carries TRBV5-6 and TRBJ2-3; no definite D call. The V gene lost 1 base and the J gene lost 6 bases, with 9 bases spanning the gap. This CDR3 is 13 amino acids long. Germline V CDR1 and CDR2: SGHDT, YYEEEE. CDR3 DNA: TGTGCCAGCAGCTTGCGCCCCGAGGATACGCAGTATTTT. Translated, it gives CASSLRPEDTQYF.

The V and J genes are TRBV28 and TRBJ2-3; D is ambiguous. Germline CDR1 MDHEN, CDR2 SYDVKM. This CDR3 has 17 residues. Trimming took off 5 bases at V and 0 bases at J, with 18 bases between the two ends. CDR3 amino acids: CASSGLTLSLSTDTQYF. The CDR3 DNA reads TGTGCCAGCAGTGGGCTTACGCTCTCCCTTAGCACAGATACGCAGTATTTT.

This clone was observed a few times. The rearrangement uses TRBV4-1 and TRBJ2-2; 12 positions match TRBD1. Unmatched junction bases numbered 7, after V lost 3 bases and J lost 8 bases. The CDR3 has 16 amino acids. Germline V gene data show CDR1 as MGHRA and CDR2 as YSYEKL. The CDR3 protein is CASSQPGQGARGELFF. CDR3 in DNA: TGCGCCAGCAGCCAGCCGGGACAGGGGGCGCGTGGGGAGCTGTTTTTT.

The sample holds a few counts of this clone. Distinct nucleotide sequences in the sample also encode this CDR3. The rearrangement uses TRBV20-1 and TRBJ1-3; D is undetermined. Trimming left V 6 bases short and J 6 bases short, with 9 bases between. The germline CDR1 and CDR2 sequences are DFQATT and SNEGSKA (reference sequence). The CDR3 has 11 residues. The CDR3 here is CSAQNPNTIYF. The DNA for the CDR3 is TGCAGTGCCCAGAACCCAAACACCATATATTTT.

In this sample, this clone turned up a few times. The chain recombines TRBV2 with TRBJ2-2; maybe TRBD2 (7 bases). This CDR3 has 15 residues. V lost 4 bases and J 5 bases, leaving 14 bases between the germline ends. Germline V gene data show CDR1 as SNHLY and CDR2 as FYNNEI. This CDR3 is CASSVRGARTGELFF. The CDR3 DNA reads as TGTGCCAGCAGTGTTCGGGGGGCCCGAACCGGGGAGCTGTTTTTT.

The J gene is TRBJ2-7, the V gene TRBV11-2; D remains unclear. Germline CDR1 is SGHAT and CDR2 is FQNNGV. Trimming pared 1 base from V and 0 bases from J, leaving 7 bases between. The CDR3 extends over 14 amino acids. For the CDR3, the DNA is TGTGCCAGCAGCTTAGGCAGAAACTCCTACGAGCAGTACTTC. It specifies CASSLGRNSYEQYF. The variable domain in full, completed from reference TRBV11-2 and TRBJ2-7, reads EAGVAQSPRYKIIEKRQSVAFWCNPISGHATLYWYQQILGQGPKLLIQFQNNGVVDDSQLPKDRFSAERLKGVDSTLKIQPAKLEDSAVYLCASSLGRNSYEQYFGPGTRLTVT.

This clone was seen a few times. This chain joins TRBV7-2 and TRBJ2-2; 8 bases agree with TRBD2. Losses at the gene ends were 4 bases for V and 7 bases for J; bases not matched to a gene: 5. The germline CDR1 and CDR2 sequences are SGHTA and FQGNSA. This CDR3 has 14 amino acids. The CDR3 sequence is CASSSLAGHGELFF. In DNA, the CDR3 is TGTGCCAGCAGCTCCTTAGCGGGACACGGGGAGCTGTTTTTT.

V gene TRBV9 combines with J gene TRBJ1-4; D perhaps matches TRBD1 (5 bases). Trimming cost V 0 bases and J 8 bases, with 14 bases left between them. Germline V gives CDR1 SGDLS, CDR2 YYNGEE. The CDR3 totals 15 residues. DNA for the CDR3: TGTGCCAGCAGCGTAGTCGAGGGGTCAGGCGAAAAACTGTTTTTT. Protein sequence: CASSVVEGSGEKLFF.